Sequencing of this T cell receptor (beta chain) was carried out in a study of blood T cell repertoires in COVID-19 (dated by TCRdb to the early 2020s). For context, the study as a whole: Samples covering the acute and convalescent phases of COVID-19 were provided by collaborators in the United States, Italy and Spain. Samples were obtained from the ongoing ImmuneRACE study (first 160 participants) and from over 1,000 subjects provided by 6 global collaborators. Sample metadata almost always included a de-identified subject ID, COVID-19 status, age in years and sex. Where available, HLA class I and class II types were taken from metadata supplied by the sample provider and were not determined by assay-based typing. Subjects who had been exposed to COVID-19, were actively infected with it, or had recovered from it provided the deeply sampled blood TCRbeta repertoires that made up the dataset. The repertoires were made available in a free public database intended to serve as a resource for research on the immune response to SARS-CoV-2. The prospective study material was composed of cDNA or gDNA derived from T cells, B-cell-depleted T cells, or PBMCs.

This clone came up once. Its antigen target is currently unknown. One base away there is no much larger clone; base qualities are not given. Findings and caveats that apply to the study as a whole: The amount of clinical and demographic metadata varied by source and participant and was provided uncurated.

One collaborating source in Seattle enrolled patients while the patients were actively infected and followed the patients over time throughout the course of disease. Collaborating institutions collected whole blood in K2EDTA tubes following their own protocols. For TCRbeta analysis, collaborators shipped samples as frozen whole blood, isolated PBMCs, or DNA extracted from either of those sample types. The immunoSEQ Assay, a bias-controlled multiplex PCR, was used to amplify TCRbeta CDR3 regions from genomic DNA. As for the original processing: The number of nucleated cells in each sample was estimated by amplification of reference gene primers within the assay. To quantify the absolute abundance of each unique TCRbeta CDR3 rearrangement, sequence reads were collapsed and filtered. For each sample, productive Simpson clonality was calculated as the square root of Simpson's diversity index over productive rearrangements. TCRdb took over this immuneACCESS table, retaining in-frame rearrangements with V and J assigned. Such tables are incomplete; in checked studies, under half of the missing clones stem from an unresolved V gene, and the remainder is unexplained. That table is the source of V, J and clone size, and D and trimming were worked out from the DNA. The sample data list 350,000 or so clones, and 88% of these were observed just once. The ten largest clones capture 1.5% to 2% of the sample.

From the cysteine up to the phenylalanine, the CDR3 has a length of 14 residues. The read is trimmed to its CDR3 DNA, 42 bases read in frame from base 1. V is shortened by 1 base, J by 0 bases, and the region joining them spans 7 bases. CDR1 and CDR2 are read off the germline V gene (reference sequence) as LGHDT and YNNKEL. This receptor was taken from a woman younger than 45 with COVID-19, enrolled during active disease. The chain employs TRBV3-1 (or the pseudogene TRBV3-2) and TRBJ2-7, with no reliable assignment of the D segment. Sequenced material: peripheral blood. DNA sequence: TGTGCCAGCAGCCAAGGATGGAGCTCCTACGAGCAGTACTTC. The encoded protein is CASSQGWSSYEQYF.